This T cell receptor (beta chain) derives from a study of neurological immune-mediated disorders. Points from the study as a whole: Private repertoires in all groups were suggested, as expanded clones shared no CDR3 amino acid sequences across subjects. HTLV-1-associated myelopathy displayed the greatest TCR clonal expansion, and multiple sclerosis exhibited the smallest, lower than that of healthy controls.

Many counts were recorded for this clonotype. Its antigen is currently unknown. Stored at -80 C, 2 million PBMCs were the source of the unsorted libraries. Each CDR3 protein is one row after TCRdb ran MiXCR on the 5' RACE reads. Of about 62,000 distinct CDR3 sequences detected, 3.5% to 4.5% appear once; the ten largest clones hold about 2%. Between the trimmed V and J ends, which lost 5 bases and 5 bases, there was a span of 9 bases. From germline, CDR1 is SQVTM and CDR2 ANQGSEA. The CDR3 totals 11 residues. The sample comprised PBMCs. This receptor was taken from a woman in her forties or fifties with multiple sclerosis. V is TRBV29-1 and J is TRBJ1-1, with unresolved D. The CDR3 reads CSVKTLTEAFF. Written as DNA, the CDR3 is TGCAGCGTTAAGACCTTGACTGAAGCTTTCTTT.